This passage covers 29 T cell receptor beta chains from one sample sequenced in a study of T cells after yellow fever vaccination. MiXCR, run by TCRdb on the 5' RACE reads, gives a single entry per CDR3 protein. This table has 150,000 to 200,000 distinct CDR3 sequences, 9.3% appearing once. The sequences come from CD8+ T cells sorted from PBMCs, collected 45 days after the yellow fever booster vaccination. Source of these receptors: a man aged 18 to 30 who received the YFV17D yellow fever vaccine.

The rearrangement uses TRBV29-1 and TRBJ1-3; 10 bases agree with TRBD1. CDR1 is SQVTM and CDR2 is ANQGSEA in the germline V gene. CDR3 length: 12 residues. The V and J ends lost 7 bases and 8 bases, in that order; junction bases with no gene match: 5. The CDR3 region is CSAGQGEHTIYF. CDR3 DNA sequence: TGCAGCGCCGGACAGGGGGAGCACACCATATATTTT.

In its sample, this clonotype was seen a few times. This chain connects TRBV9 to TRBJ2-3, with 8 bases lining up with TRBD2. The germline CDR1 and CDR2 sequences are SGDLS and YYNGEE. V lost 3 bases, J lost 6 bases, and 12 bases stayed unmatched. The CDR3 length is 16 residues. The CDR3 coding sequence is TGTGCCAGCAGCGCCGGAACTGGGACTAGAACTGATACGCAGTATTTT. Its protein is CASSAGTGTRTDTQYF.

The chain links TRBV12-3 or TRBV12-4 to TRBJ1-2, with 8 bases aligning to TRBD1. This CDR3 comprises 14 residues. Unmatched junction bases numbered 4, after V lost 5 bases and J lost 2 bases. The CDR3 DNA reads TGTGCCAGCAGTCCGTGGACAGGGAACTATGGCTACACCTTC. Translated: CASSPWTGNYGYTF.

CDR3 residues: CASSSPEGATPYEQYV. For the CDR3, the DNA is TGTGCCAGCAGCTCTCCGGAGGGGGCCACTCCTTACGAGCAGTACGTC. The J gene is TRBJ2-7, the V gene TRBV7-9, with D possibly matching TRBD1 (7 bases). The CDR3 length is 16 residues. From germline, CDR1 is SEHNR and CDR2 FQNEAQ (reference sequence). V lost 4 bases to trimming and J lost 4 bases, with 20 bases between them.

The V and J genes are TRBV28 and TRBJ1-2; D remains unclear. This CDR3 comprises 14 residues. Trimming shortened V by 2 bases and J by 8 bases, and 15 bases separated the two germline ends. CDR1 and CDR2 from the germline V gene are MDHEN and SYDVKM. CDR3 DNA sequence: TGTGCCAGCAGTTTAAGTGGCTACCGAGGGGGCTACACCTTC. Protein: CASSLSGYRGGYTF.

This clonotype came up a few times. This chain links TRBV12-3 or TRBV12-4 with TRBJ2-3, with 15 bases fitting TRBD2. With 2 bases clipped from V and 1 base from J, the junction kept 4 bases outside the gene matches. CDR3 length equals 18 residues. CDR3 DNA: TGTGCCAGCAGTTTAATGGGACTAGCGGGGGGACGCACAGATACGCAGTATTTT. Its protein product is CASSLMGLAGGRTDTQYF.

The chain employs TRBV7-9 and TRBJ1-2; D remains unclear. The CDR3 contains 13 residues. V was shortened by 5 bases and J by 5 bases, with 12 bases between the two germline ends. Looked up from germline, CDR1 is SEHNR and CDR2 is FQNEAQ (reference sequence). Written as DNA, the CDR3 is TGTGCCAGCAGCCCCGGGGAGATTTATGGCTACACCTTC. Protein product: CASSPGEIYGYTF.

This clonotype was counted at least ten times. The rearrangement links TRBV12-3 or TRBV12-4 to TRBJ1-5, with D perhaps matching TRBD1 (6 bases). V lost 6 bases, J lost 0 bases, and 12 bases lay in between. The length of the CDR3 is 15 residues. The DNA of the CDR3 is TGTGCCAGCAGCGGGCAGGGGTATAGCAATCAGCCCCAGCATTTT. This codes for CASSGQGYSNQPQHF.

The chain combines TRBV11-2 with TRBJ2-1, with 9 bases identical to TRBD2. This CDR3 has 12 amino acids. Germline lookup yields CDR1 SGHAT and CDR2 FQNNGV. Trimming at V came to 6 bases and at J to 10 bases, leaving 4 bases not matched to a gene. The CDR3 bases are TGTGCCAGCAGTTTCAGCGGGGGGGAGCAGTTCTTC. This translates into CASSFSGGEQFF.

This clonotype was counted a few times. The genes are TRBV5-6 and TRBJ2-7, with 10 nucleotides matching TRBD1. Losses at the gene ends were 1 base for V and 1 base for J; bases not matched to a gene: 8. The CDR3 runs to 17 residues. Germline CDR1 SGHDT, CDR2 YYEEEE. CDR3 region: CASSLRTGGPPSYEQYV. CDR3 nucleotides: TGTGCCAGCAGCTTGAGGACAGGGGGGCCTCCATCCTACGAGCAGTACGTC.

This clonotype showed up many times. The chain employs TRBV7-6 and TRBJ2-1, with TRBD1 matching over 7 bases. CDR3 length: 14 amino acids. Germline trimming cut 5 bases from V and 3 bases from J; bases unmatched to any gene: 4. CDR1 and CDR2 from the germline V gene are SGHVS and FNYEAQ. The CDR3 coding sequence is TGTGCCAGCAGCGTCCGGGACAGCTACAATGAGCAGTTCTTC. Protein product: CASSVRDSYNEQFF.

The CDR3 is CASSYYGGTGYMIYSPLHF. The DNA of the CDR3 is TGTGCCAGCAGTTACTATGGAGGGACAGGGTATATGATTTATTCACCCCTCCACTTT. The rearrangement uses TRBV6-5 and TRBJ1-6, with 9 bases matching TRBD1. Germline V gene lookup returns CDR1 MNHEY and CDR2 SVGAGI. The CDR3 spans 19 residues. V shed 1 base, J shed 8 bases, and the junction held 15 bases outside the gene matches.

This clonotype was detected a few times. The rearrangement links TRBV6-2 or TRBV6-3 to TRBJ2-2; D ambiguous. The CDR3 covers 12 residues. CDR1 and CDR2 from the germline V gene are MNHEY and SVGEGT. Trimming cost V 7 bases and J 5 bases, with 8 bases left between them. CDR3 region: CASTGQTGELFF. The CDR3 region has the DNA TGTGCCAGCACCGGCCAGACCGGGGAGCTGTTTTTT.

This clonotype was seen a few times. The rearrangement links TRBV10-3 to TRBJ2-1, with 7 bases aligning to TRBD2. The CDR3 runs to 15 residues. Germline loops: CDR1 ENHRY, CDR2 SYGVKD. The V and J ends lost 2 bases and 1 base, in that order; junction bases with no gene match: 2. CDR3 bases: TGTGCCATCAGTGAGCGGGGGGAATCCTACAATGAGCAGTTCTTC. Translated, it gives CAISERGESYNEQFF.

In this sample, this clonotype turned up a few times. V usage is TRBV20-1 and J usage is TRBJ2-3; either TRBD1 or TRBD2 may supply D (5 bases each). Germline CDR1 is DFQATT and CDR2 is SNEGSKA (reference sequence). This CDR3 is built from 13 residues. V was trimmed by 6 bases and J by 5 bases, leaving 15 bases between them. CDR3 sequence (DNA): TGCAGTGCAGAGGACGGGGCCGGAGATACGCAGTATTTT. It encodes CSAEDGAGDTQYF.

This clonotype was seen repeatedly, ten times or more. The V and J genes are TRBV2 and TRBJ2-1; D is ambiguous. The V gene lost 3 bases and the J gene lost 4 bases, with 4 bases spanning the gap. The CDR3 contains 12 residues. Germline V gives CDR1 SNHLY, CDR2 FYNNEI. CDR3 in amino acids: CASSDVYNEQFF. DNA for the CDR3: TGTGCCAGCAGTGACGTTTACAATGAGCAGTTCTTC.

This chain joins TRBV4-2 and TRBJ1-4, with D maybe TRBD1 (5 bases). The germline V gene encodes CDR1 LGHNA and CDR2 YNFKEQ. V was trimmed by 4 bases and J by 8 bases, leaving 17 bases between them. The CDR3 is 15 amino acids. CDR3 sequence reads: CASSLPGMGDEKLFF. The CDR3, as DNA: TGTGCCAGCAGCCTGCCCGGGATGGGGGACGAAAAACTGTTTTTT.

The chain uses TRBV9 and TRBJ2-3; D possibly matches TRBD1 or TRBD2 (5 bases each). Germline CDR1 is SGDLS and CDR2 is YYNGEE. With 3 bases removed from V and 4 bases from J, the gap between germline ends came to 15 bases. This CDR3 is built from 15 residues. The CDR3 DNA reads TGTGCCAGCAGCGCGGAGGACACGTGGCCAGATACGCAGTATTTT. This encodes CASSAEDTWPDTQYF.

This clonotype was picked up a small number of times. CDR3 residues: CASTPGLWRADNEQFF. The DNA for the CDR3 is TGCGCCAGCACCCCGGGACTTTGGCGGGCCGACAATGAGCAGTTCTTC. The chain is built from TRBV4-3 and TRBJ2-1; D might be TRBD2 (6 bases). Per the germline V gene, CDR1 is LGHNA and CDR2 is YSLEER. Trimming shortened V by 7 bases and J by 5 bases, and 21 bases separated the two germline ends. The CDR3 totals 16 residues.

The genes are TRBV27 and TRBJ2-7; the D gene is possibly TRBD2 (6 bases). The V gene's germline CDR1 is MNHEY and CDR2 SMNVEV (reference sequence). The CDR3 has 15 residues. V gave up 6 bases and J gave up 3 bases, with 18 bases separating them. In DNA form, the CDR3 reads TGTGCCAGCAGCGGGGGAACCGGGACCTTCTACGAGCAGTACTTC. It yields the protein CASSGGTGTFYEQYF.

The genes are TRBV4-1 and TRBJ2-7; TRBD2 matches at 9 bases. Germline values: CDR1 MGHRA, CDR2 YSYEKL. The ends lost 2 bases at V and 6 bases at J; junction bases unmatched: 5. The CDR3 consists of 14 residues. This CDR3 reads CASSQSGGTSEQYV. DNA of the CDR3: TGCGCCAGCAGCCAAAGCGGGGGGACGAGCGAGCAGTACGTC.

The chain combines TRBV7-8 with TRBJ2-3, with 7 bases aligning to TRBD2. In germline, CDR1 is SGHVS, CDR2 FQNEAQ. Unmatched junction bases numbered 17, after V lost 6 bases and J lost 2 bases. This CDR3 contains 18 residues. CDR3 protein: CASRLPPWGGGFTDTQYF. The CDR3 DNA sequence: TGTGCCAGCAGGCTTCCCCCCTGGGGGGGGGGATTCACAGATACGCAGTATTTT. Full variable domain (outside the CDR3, taken from reference TRBV7-8 and TRBJ2-3): GAGVSQSPRYKVAKRGQDVALRCDPISGHVSLFWYQQALGQGPEFLTYFQNEAQLDKSGLPSDRFFAERPEGSVSTLKIQRTQQEDSAVYLCASRLPPWGGGFTDTQYFGPGTRLTVL.

This clonotype appeared a few times. The chain is built from TRBV20-1 and TRBJ1-1, with D hard to call. CDR3 length equals 12 residues. The V end lost 0 bases, the J end lost 3 bases, and 5 bases lay between the germline ends. Germline CDR1 is DFQATT and CDR2 is SNEGSKA (reference sequence). The CDR3 region has the DNA TGCAGTGCTAGAGAGCGGGACACTGAAGCTTTCTTT. The encoded protein is CSARERDTEAFF.

Many counts were recorded for this clonotype. The V call is TRBV7-9, the J call TRBJ1-4; a weak D match, TRBD1 (5 bases). The germline gives CDR1 SEHNR, CDR2 FQNEAQ (reference sequence). The CDR3 runs to 13 residues. V was cut by 6 bases and J by 7 bases, with 12 bases left in between. The CDR3 spells CASRPPRGEKLFF. CDR3 nucleotides: TGTGCCAGCAGGCCCCCAAGGGGTGAAAAACTGTTTTTT.

This clonotype was seen a few times. The chain employs TRBV24-1 and TRBJ2-6, with TRBD1 identical over 9 bases. Germline CDR1 reads KGHDR; CDR2 reads SFDVKD. CDR3 length equals 16 residues. V dropped 4 bases and J dropped 12; count of bases not matched to a gene: 12. CDR3 bases: TGTGCCACCAGTGACCCCCCCGCACAGGGGGCCTTCGTCCTGACTTTC. It codes for CATSDPPAQGAFVLTF.

Many counts were recorded for this clonotype. The V gene is TRBV6-2 or TRBV6-3, the J gene TRBJ2-7; D is unresolved. This CDR3 region has 17 residues. Germline assignment: CDR1 MNHEY and CDR2 SVGEGT. Trimming removed 6 bases at V and 1 base at J, with 22 bases between. CDR3 sequence reads: CASSPRRNMLESYEQYV. CDR3 nucleotides: TGTGCCAGCAGCCCCCGACGTAATATGTTGGAGTCCTACGAGCAGTACGTC.

V gene TRBV6-2 or TRBV6-3 combines with J gene TRBJ2-3, with D possibly matching TRBD1 (5 bases). Germline lookup yields CDR1 MNHEY and CDR2 SVGEGT. The V end lost 6 bases, the J end lost 6 bases, and 10 bases lay between the germline ends. The CDR3 length is 12 residues. The CDR3 protein is CASRTGLDTQYF. CDR3 nucleotide sequence: TGTGCCAGCAGAACAGGCCTGGATACGCAGTATTTT.

The chain joins TRBV7-8 to TRBJ2-3; 7 bases align to TRBD2. This CDR3 contains 15 residues. J gave up 1 base and V 1 base, and 2 bases lay outside the gene matches. The germline V gene encodes CDR1 SGHVS and CDR2 FQNEAQ. The chain's CDR3 is CASSLEGLRTDTQYF. The CDR3, as DNA: TGTGCCAGCAGCTTAGAGGGACTACGCACAGATACGCAGTATTTT.

The rearrangement joins TRBV6-2 or TRBV6-3 to TRBJ1-5, with D perhaps matching TRBD1 (5 bases). The CDR3 is 16 amino acids. Germline V gene sequence: CDR1 MNHEY, CDR2 SVGEGT. V was shortened by 6 bases and J by 6 bases, with 21 bases between the two germline ends. This CDR3 is CASRPLDRVPGQPQHF. CDR3 in DNA: TGTGCCAGCAGACCCCTCGACAGAGTCCCGGGTCAGCCCCAGCATTTT.